Given below is one T cell receptor (beta chain) in context. Authors' processing steps: Researchers report that nucleated cell counts were estimated from reference gene primer amplification. The data were produced by immunoSEQ multiplex PCR, yet TCRdb's version contains in-frame clones alone and is incomplete. V and J calls and clone size follow that table, whereas D and trimming were derived from the DNA. The sample includes under 250,000 clones, 70% to 85% of them seen just once. J gave up 4 bases and V 3 bases, and 7 bases lay outside the gene matches. The germline V gene has CDR1 MNHEY and CDR2 SMNVEV (reference sequence). The CDR3 runs to 16 residues. This specimen belongs to a study of blood T cell repertoires in COVID-19. Across the study: Both acute and convalescent COVID-19 samples were obtained from the United States, Italy and Spain. Sample material is recorded as cDNA or gDNA derived from T cells, B-cell-depleted T cells, or PBMCs.

Sequenced sample: peripheral blood. This TCR came from a human donor in a cohort sampled during active COVID-19. V and J are TRBV27 and TRBJ2-2, with 8 bases matching TRBD2. The CDR3 region is CASSFGGGRSTGELFF. The CDR3 coding sequence is TGTGCCAGCAGTTTCGGGGGGGGCAGGAGCACCGGGGAGCTGTTTTTT.